The present T cell receptor beta chain was sequenced within a study of T-cell memory formation after mild COVID-19. Study-wide points: That cross-reactive memory joined was suggested by some responding clones appearing in pre-infection memory. The main location of contracting CD4+ clones was CM and EM, and that of contracting CD8+ clones was EMRA.

The CDR3 is 14 residues long. Trimming took off 5 bases at V and 7 bases at J, with 18 bases between the two ends. Germline CDR1 and CDR2: DFQATT and SNEGSKA (reference sequence). As to this clonotype: The antigen is unknown.

TCRdb re-called the 5' RACE reads through MiXCR, storing one row per CDR3 protein. Of fewer than 90,000 distinct CDR3 sequences listed, 11% to 15% are singletons. The sample taken for sequencing was PBMCs or a T cell subset sorted from them (not recorded which). V and J are TRBV20-1 and TRBJ2-1; tentative D call: TRBD2 (5 bases). The clonotype originates from an adult woman who had mild COVID-19 (a few samples of this study predate the infection). Cell type and time point are not known. CDR3 protein: CSARPQSRGNEQFF. The CDR3 DNA follows: TGCAGTGCTCGCCCTCAAAGCCGAGGGAATGAGCAGTTCTTC.